Shown below are 22 T cell receptor beta chains from a single sample sequenced in a study of blood T cell repertoires in COVID-19. Profiled with immunoSEQ multiplex PCR; TCRdb holds only in-frame clones, not every one. This table holds more than 70,000 clones, around nine tenths found once. The material sequenced was peripheral blood. The receptors were sampled from a woman of 80 years or more with acute or convalescent COVID-19.

The rearrangement uses TRBV9 and TRBJ1-1, with 7 bases that match TRBD1. V shed 3 bases and J 5 bases; nucleotides not matched to a gene: 10. Germline V gene sequence: CDR1 SGDLS, CDR2 YYNGEE. This CDR3 contains 15 residues. CDR3 DNA: TGTGCCAGCAGCGCCTCGGCTGGGACAGCGACTGAAGCTTTCTTT. Translated, it gives CASSASAGTATEAFF.

V and J are TRBV2 and TRBJ1-3; no reliable D call. CDR3 length equals 13 residues. Trimming took off 3 bases at V and 3 bases at J, with 6 bases between the two ends. Germline loops: CDR1 SNHLY, CDR2 FYNNEI. CDR3 amino acids: CASSETLGNTIYF. CDR3 sequence (DNA): TGTGCCAGCAGTGAGACACTTGGAAACACCATATATTTT. Variable domain in full (rest from reference TRBV2 and TRBJ1-3): EPEVTQTPSHQVTQMGQEVILRCVPISNHLYFYWYRQILGQKVEFLVSFYNNEISEKSEIFDDQFSVERPDGSNFTLKIRSTKLEDSAMYFCASSETLGNTIYFGEGSWLTVV.

V is TRBV7-2 and J is TRBJ1-1, with D maybe TRBD1 (5 bases). Per the germline V gene, CDR1 is SGHTA and CDR2 is FQGNSA. V was clipped by 0 bases and J by 5 bases, with 13 bases between them. CDR3 size: 15 residues. As DNA, the CDR3 is TGTGCCAGCAGCTTAGCTACGGGAGGGGTAACTGAAGCTTTCTTT. Translated: CASSLATGGVTEAFF. The full variable domain, completed using reference TRBV7-2 and TRBJ1-1, is GAGVSQSPSNKVTEKGKDVELRCDPISGHTALYWYRQSLGQGLEFLIYFQGNSAPDKSGLPSDRFSAERTGGSVSTLTIQRTQQEDSAVYLCASSLATGGVTEAFFGQGTRLTVV.

This chain links TRBV28 with TRBJ1-6, with 9 bases identical to TRBD1. The V gene end was trimmed by 4 bases and the J gene end by 7 bases; junction bases not matched to a gene: 14. Looked up from germline, CDR1 is MDHEN and CDR2 is SYDVKM. CDR3 length: 18 amino acids. CDR3 nucleotides: TGTGCCAGCAGTTCACCTCTGGGACAGGGTTATGAAAATTCACCCCTCCACTTT. It specifies CASSSPLGQGYENSPLHF.

The chain combines TRBV6-1 with TRBJ2-1; a weak D match, TRBD2 (6 bases). Trimming pared 1 base from V and 11 bases from J, leaving 12 bases between. Per the germline V gene, CDR1 is MNHNS and CDR2 is SASEGT. This CDR3 contains 13 residues. Here the CDR3 DNA reads TGTGCCAGCAGTGAAGTTGGGGGGAGACAGCAGTTCTTC. This encodes CASSEVGGRQQFF.

V usage is TRBV11-2 and J usage is TRBJ2-5; 7 nucleotides match TRBD2. There are 14 residues in the CDR3. Germline values: CDR1 SGHAT, CDR2 FQNNGV. With V trimmed by 5 bases and J by 2 bases, 5 bases remained unmatched. The DNA of the CDR3 is TGTGCCAGCAGCCCCCGACTAGCTCAAGAGACCCAGTACTTC. It translates to CASSPRLAQETQYF.

The rearrangement joins TRBV24-1 to TRBJ2-1, with 11 nucleotides matching TRBD1. Trimming at V came to 6 bases and at J to 3 bases, leaving 3 bases not matched to a gene. From germline, CDR1 is KGHDR and CDR2 SFDVKD. The CDR3 sequence is 15 residues long. The CDR3 DNA is TGTGCCACCAGTAAAGGGACAGGGGGCTACAATGAGCAGTTCTTC. Encoded protein: CATSKGTGGYNEQFF.

The V call is TRBV12-5, the J call TRBJ1-2; D uncertain. Trimming took off 4 bases at V and 2 bases at J, with 11 bases between the two ends. CDR1 and CDR2 (germline): LGHNT, FRNRAP. This CDR3 is built from 14 residues. CDR3 residues: CASGSPNTNYGYTF. In DNA form, the CDR3 reads TGTGCTAGTGGTTCCCCCAACACGAACTATGGCTACACCTTC.

Only a few counts were recorded for this clone. The rearrangement links TRBV24-1 to TRBJ1-2; TRBD1 aligns across 8 bases. Germline assignment: CDR1 KGHDR and CDR2 SFDVKD. The CDR3 runs 13 residues. The V and J ends lost 4 bases and 8 bases, in that order; junction bases with no gene match: 5. CDR3 nucleotide sequence: TGTGCCACCAGTGAGGGGGACAGGAGGGGCTACACCTTC. This sequence encodes CATSEGDRRGYTF.

This clone is a singleton in its sample. DNA for the CDR3: TGTGCCACCAGCAGAGATCAGGGCAGGGGTTCACCCCTCCACTTT. This translates into CATSRDQGRGSPLHF. V usage is TRBV15 and J usage is TRBJ1-6, with D perhaps TRBD1 (6 bases). This CDR3 region has 15 residues. The germline V and J ends were trimmed by 0 bases and 9 bases, with 12 bases remaining between them. CDR1 is LNHNV, CDR2 YYDKDF, per germline (reference sequence).

J is TRBJ1-5 and V is TRBV28; unclear D gene. Germline CDR1 reads MDHEN; CDR2 reads SYDVKM. The V end lost 3 bases, the J end lost 0 bases, and 12 bases lay between the germline ends. The CDR3 spans 16 residues. The CDR3 protein is CASSLWEDYSNQPQHF. CDR3 coding DNA: TGTGCCAGCAGTTTGTGGGAGGATTATAGCAATCAGCCCCAGCATTTT.

The chain employs TRBV19 and TRBJ2-3; 10 nucleotides agree with TRBD1. Germline loops: CDR1 LNHDA, CDR2 SQIVND (reference sequence). V lost 5 bases to trimming and J lost 4 bases; unmatched junction nucleotides: 15. The CDR3 runs to 18 residues. The CDR3 DNA sequence: TGTGCCAGTAGTTCAACGCGCCGGACAGGGGGGAGTGCAGATACGCAGTATTTT. It translates to CASSSTRRTGGSADTQYF.

The chain employs TRBV28 and TRBJ1-1; D is ambiguous. This CDR3 spans 12 amino acids. CDR1 is MDHEN, CDR2 SYDVKM, per germline. Trimming stripped 6 bases from V and 5 bases from J, with 10 bases between. CDR3 nucleotide sequence: TGTGCCAGCAGCCCCTCGGGTACTGAAGCTTTCTTT. Translating it yields CASSPSGTEAFF.

The V gene is TRBV25-1, the J gene TRBJ2-2; 8 bases agree with TRBD2. CDR3 length: 16 residues. CDR1 is MGHDK and CDR2 is SYGVNS in the germline V gene. V lost 6 bases, J lost 4 bases, and 10 bases stayed unmatched. CDR3 loop: CASSVPGAGVTGELFF. In DNA, the CDR3 is TGTGCCAGCAGCGTCCCAGGAGCGGGGGTCACCGGGGAGCTGTTTTTT.

The V and J genes are TRBV28 and TRBJ1-5, with 10 nucleotides matching TRBD1. Germline loops: CDR1 MDHEN, CDR2 SYDVKM. V was pared by 6 bases and J by 1 base, with 3 bases of the junction left unmatched. The CDR3 has 15 residues. CDR3 sequence reads: CASSSGQGSNQPQHF. For the CDR3, the DNA is TGTGCCAGCAGCTCGGGACAGGGGAGCAATCAGCCCCAGCATTTT.

The chain is built from TRBV6-5 and TRBJ1-4; D possibly corresponds to TRBD1 (5 bases). CDR3 length: 14 amino acids. V was cut by 6 bases and J by 7 bases, with 15 bases left in between. In germline, CDR1 is MNHEY, CDR2 SVGAGI. The CDR3 DNA reads as TGTGCCAGCAGCTCAGGGTTAATGAGTGAAAAACTGTTTTTT. Translation: CASSSGLMSEKLFF.

This clone came up a few times. V is TRBV2 and J is TRBJ1-2; D not certain. Germline CDR1 and CDR2: SNHLY and FYNNEI. This CDR3 is built from 14 residues. The V end was cut by 6 bases, the J end by 0 bases, with 11 bases between. The CDR3: CASRSLGANYGYTF. Written as DNA, the CDR3 is TGTGCCAGCAGGTCTTTGGGAGCTAACTATGGCTACACCTTC.

The rearrangement joins TRBV2 to TRBJ2-5; perhaps TRBD2 as D (6 bases). This CDR3 has 15 residues. The germline V gene encodes CDR1 SNHLY and CDR2 FYNNEI. The V and J ends lost 6 bases and 5 bases respectively, with 19 bases between them. In DNA, the CDR3 is TGTGCCAGCAGGGAGGGTACAGGCAAGCACGAGACCCAGTACTTC. Translation: CASREGTGKHETQYF.

The chain links TRBV19 to TRBJ1-1, with 8 bases lining up with TRBD1. This CDR3 has 16 amino acids. With 4 bases clipped from V and 0 bases from J, the junction kept 7 bases outside the gene matches. CDR1 is LNHDA, CDR2 SQIVND, per germline (reference sequence). Here the CDR3 reads CASSTGTGGMNTEAFF. CDR3 sequence (DNA): TGTGCCAGTAGTACCGGGACAGGAGGTATGAACACTGAAGCTTTCTTT.

The rearrangement joins TRBV7-3 to TRBJ1-5; D gene ambiguous. This CDR3 is 13 amino acids long. Trimming took off 5 bases at V and 6 bases at J, with 11 bases between the two ends. CDR1 and CDR2 from the germline V gene are SGHTA and FQGTGA. The DNA of the CDR3 is TGTGCCAGCAGCCCGAGGGCAGGTCAGCCCCAGCATTTT. Residues: CASSPRAGQPQHF.

The V call is TRBV30, the J call TRBJ1-1; D is ambiguous. The CDR3 sequence is 14 residues long. Germline V gene lookup returns CDR1 GTSNPN and CDR2 SVGIG (reference sequence). The V end lost 0 bases, the J end lost 1 base, and 9 bases lay between the germline ends. The CDR3 DNA follows: TGTGCCTGGAGTGTACAGCGGAGGAACACTGAAGCTTTCTTT. It is translated as CAWSVQRRNTEAFF.

This clone was seen only a few times. The chain carries TRBV6-5 and TRBJ1-1; no clear D gene. Trimming pared 8 bases from V and 9 bases from J, leaving 13 bases between. The CDR3 sequence is 11 residues long. The germline V gene encodes CDR1 MNHEY and CDR2 SVGAGI. In DNA, the CDR3 is TGTGCCAGCCGTCGGGAGTCCAAAGCTTTCTTT. This encodes CASRRESKAFF.